This record covers a single TCR beta chain. Its antigen remains unidentified. It has no much larger one-base neighbor in the sample; base qualities were not kept. V is cut by 5 bases and J by 3 bases, and the space between the germline ends is 7 bases. The CDR3 measures 12 amino acids from cysteine to phenylalanine. Left in the record is the CDR3 DNA by itself, 36 bases read in frame from the first base. The germline V gene encodes CDR1 SGHTA and CDR2 FQGNSA. The sample's time point label is to be understood as: around 26 weeks on oral tofacitinib. The treatment or condition tag for this specimen amounts to: oral pan-JAK inhibitor, 5-10 mg twice daily. Peripheral blood and lesional scalp punch biopsies were obtained from patients with alopecia areata. After PBMCs were isolated by density centrifugation and stained for CD3, CD4 and CD8, a FACSAria was used to sort CD4+ and CD8+ T cells. This entry is derived from a study of CD8+ T cells in alopecia areata (dated by TCRdb to 2017 to 2018). For context, the study as a whole: The treated patients took part in an open-label pilot trial in which moderate-to-severe alopecia areata was treated with oral tofacitinib at 5 to 10 mg twice daily. Patients received tofacitinib for 6 to 18 months and were then followed off drug for 6 months to check for delayed response and recurrence. For the treated patients, the SALT score, which quantifies what percentage of scalp surface area is affected, served as the measure of disease severity. To study T cell clonal expansion in alopecia areata, the researchers applied high-throughput TCRbeta sequencing to both the C3H/HeJ mouse model and human patients. In humans, TCRbeta sequencing was performed on scalp tissue and on sorted CD4+ and CD8+ peripheral blood T cells from healthy controls and from patients with patchy or totalis/universalis alopecia areata. Tofacitinib-treated patients had biopsies at baseline and at 4 and 24 weeks of treatment, with a later scalp biopsy in several patients. Scalp clonality was compared across normal scalp (n=4), patchy alopecia areata scalp (n=8), and alopecia totalis/universalis scalp (n=8). The RNA source kit depended on sample type: the PAXgene miRNA kit for fixed scalp, the miRNeasy kit for PBMCs, and the RNeasy kit for mouse skin. TCRbeta CDR3 regions were amplified by immunoSEQ multiplex PCR using 35 Vbeta forward and 13 Jbeta reverse primers. Overall study outcomes, separate from this receptor: Because the treated cohort was small and had only one nonresponder, larger studies are needed to examine links between baseline CD8+ expansion and response. Many expanded lesional clones were found to persist in scalp and blood during tofacitinib treatment, and relapse after treatment cessation may be partly explained by this persistence. Shared TCR sequences between patients were less evident than in mice, which may be partly attributable to HLA diversity in the patient population. Compared with normal scalp, lesional scalp, particularly in alopecia totalis/universalis, had higher clonality and more expanded CD8+ clones, which suggests antigenic drive. Tofacitinib significantly decreased scalp clonality and the number of expanded CD8+ clones among the top 100 scalp clones. Unlike mouse skin, where gammadelta T cells dominate, normal human skin contains resident alphabeta T cells that get sequenced too, which complicates analysis of the scalp TCR repertoire.

The library came from the immunoSEQ multiplex PCR assay. To provide template for TCR sequencing, every sample had RNA extracted and reverse transcribed into cDNA. SuperScript III was used to make first-strand cDNA, primed with a 2:1 mix of oligo-dT and random hexamers. A synthetic immune receptor repertoire was used to assess amplification bias, and residual bias was removed computationally. In the original analysis: Raw reads were preprocessed to remove errors, and CDR3 was defined by IMGT conventions from the conserved cysteine to phenylalanine. Clonality was calculated as 1 minus Shannon entropy normalized by log2 of the number of productive unique TCRs. Scalp TCRbeta sequences were cross-referenced with sorted blood CD4 and CD8 repertoires so that the CD4 or CD8 identity of scalp clones could be inferred. TCRdb's version of the immuneACCESS table is confined to in-frame rearrangements and falls short of the full clone set. An unresolved V gene accounts for under half of the shortfall where checked; the remainder is of unknown origin. That table gives V, J and clone size, and the DNA gave D and trimming. The sample has around 290,000 clones on record, over 45% of them singletons. The top ten clonotypes cover about 1.7% of the sample.

Sequenced here: CD4+ T cells sorted from blood, sampled at week 24, from a patient treated with tofacitinib. This clonotype was obtained from a human donor with alopecia areata. The V and J segments used are TRBV7-2 and TRBJ2-5, with no reliable assignment of the D segment. The CDR3 region has the sequence CASSREEETQYF. Read as DNA, the sequence is TGTGCCAGCAGCCGAGAGGAAGAGACCCAGTACTTC.